Each of the 26 T cell receptor beta chains below was sequenced from the same sample in a study of T cells after yellow fever vaccination. One entry per CDR3 protein results from TCRdb running MiXCR on the 5' RACE reads. The sample yields some 300,000 distinct CDR3 sequences, roughly 10% seen once. The starting material was CD4+ T cells sorted from PBMCs, obtained 45 days after the yellow fever booster vaccination. These TCRs come from a man younger than 30 who received the YFV17D yellow fever vaccine.

This clonotype was picked up many times. The chain links TRBV7-9 to TRBJ1-5, with D maybe TRBD1 (5 bases). Germline CDR1 is SEHNR and CDR2 is FQNEAQ (reference sequence). V gave up 2 bases and J gave up 2 bases, with 16 bases separating them. The CDR3 has 17 amino acids. CDR3 protein: CASSLYNYGGGNQPQHF. CDR3 nucleotide sequence: TGTGCCAGCAGCTTATACAATTATGGGGGGGGCAATCAGCCCCAGCATTTT. The full variable domain, its missing parts supplied by reference TRBV7-9 and TRBJ1-5, is DTGVSQNPRHKITKRGQNVTFRCDPISEHNRLYWYRQTLGQGPEFLTYFQNEAQLEKSRLLSDRFSAERPKGSFSTLEIQRTEQGDSAMYLCASSLYNYGGGNQPQHFGDGTRLSIL.

J is TRBJ2-3 and V is TRBV7-2; D is ambiguous. Trimming stripped 4 bases from V and 4 bases from J, with 15 bases between. Per germline, CDR1 SGHTA and CDR2 FQGNSA. The CDR3 is 15 amino acids. CDR3 sequence (DNA): TGTGCCAGCAGCTCCGAAGGAGCCGTTGCAGATACGCAGTATTTT. Protein product: CASSSEGAVADTQYF.

This chain joins TRBV20-1 and TRBJ2-3; D ambiguous. This CDR3 has 11 amino acids. V was pared by 2 bases and J by 6 bases, with 6 bases between. The germline gives CDR1 DFQATT, CDR2 SNEGSKA (reference sequence). CDR3 bases: TGCAGTGCTAGAACCGGGGATACGCAGTATTTT. Its protein is CSARTGDTQYF.

This clonotype was seen a few times. This chain links TRBV6-2 or TRBV6-3 with TRBJ2-3; 7 nucleotides agree with TRBD2. The ends lost 6 bases at V and 1 base at J; junction bases unmatched: 7. The germline V gene has CDR1 MNHEY and CDR2 SVGEGT. The CDR3 totals 15 residues. Here the CDR3 reads CASRREGLGTDTQYF. Here the CDR3 DNA reads TGTGCCAGCAGAAGGGAGGGTCTAGGCACAGATACGCAGTATTTT.

This clonotype was counted only a few times. This chain uses TRBV4-1 with TRBJ1-1; D uncertain. Germline loops: CDR1 MGHRA, CDR2 YSYEKL. CDR3 length: 15 residues. V shed 0 bases and J shed 11 bases, with 19 bases lying between them. CDR3 nucleotide sequence: TGCGCCAGCAGCCAAGAAAGTCGGCCACGAACTCGGGCTTTCTTT. Its translation: CASSQESRPRTRAFF.

This clonotype appeared many times. The gene calls are TRBV5-5 and TRBJ1-2, with D possibly matching TRBD1 (6 bases). The CDR3 loop spans 13 amino acids. CDR1 is SGHKS and CDR2 is YYEKEE in the germline V gene (reference sequence). V lost 4 bases and J lost 8, with 15 bases in between. The CDR3 loop is CASSLIQGGGYTF. In DNA form, the CDR3 reads TGTGCCAGCAGCCTTATACAGGGCGGGGGCTACACCTTC. The full variable domain, in which reference TRBV5-5 and TRBJ1-2 provide the parts outside the CDR3, is DAGVTQSPTHLIKTRGQQVTLRCSPISGHKSVSWYQQVLGQGPQFIFQYYEKEERGRGNFPDRFSARQFPNYSSELNVNALLLGDSALYLCASSLIQGGGYTFGSGTRLTVV.

V usage is TRBV29-1 and J usage is TRBJ2-5; no definite D call. Germline V gene lookup returns CDR1 SQVTM and CDR2 ANQGSEA. The CDR3 extends over 14 amino acids. Trimming took off 7 bases at V and 1 base at J, with 16 bases between the two ends. The CDR3 here is CSAFDSGFQETQYF. The CDR3 DNA is TGCAGCGCTTTTGATTCGGGCTTCCAAGAGACCCAGTACTTC.

This rearrangement joins TRBV24-1 to TRBJ2-2; the D gene is possibly TRBD1 (6 bases). V lost 3 bases and J 2 bases, leaving 12 bases between the germline ends. This CDR3 has 16 amino acids. CDR1 and CDR2 from the germline V gene are KGHDR and SFDVKD. The DNA for the CDR3 is TGTGCCACCAGTGATACAGGGTTCTCAAACACCGGGGAGCTGTTTTTT. This codes for CATSDTGFSNTGELFF.

This clonotype was recorded many times. V gene TRBV20-1 combines with J gene TRBJ1-1, with 9 bases aligning to TRBD1. The CDR3 runs to 14 residues. The germline gives CDR1 DFQATT, CDR2 SNEGSKA (reference sequence). The V and J ends lost 4 bases and 4 bases, in that order; junction bases with no gene match: 7. CDR3 in DNA: TGCAGTGCTACCCCGGGACAGGGAGGCACTGAAGCTTTCTTT. Residues: CSATPGQGGTEAFF.

The chain combines TRBV6-2 or TRBV6-3 with TRBJ1-5, with D hard to call. This CDR3 has 12 residues. Looked up from germline, CDR1 is MNHEY and CDR2 is SVGEGT. With 5 bases removed from V and 3 bases from J, the gap between germline ends came to 5 bases. The CDR3 sequence is CASSPFNQPQHF. In DNA, the CDR3 is TGTGCCAGCAGTCCCTTCAATCAGCCCCAGCATTTT.

In its sample, this clonotype was seen a few times. This rearrangement joins TRBV5-1 to TRBJ2-7, with D possibly matching TRBD2 (6 bases). Looked up from germline, CDR1 is SGHRS and CDR2 is YFSETQ. The CDR3 totals 14 residues. The V gene lost 4 bases and the J gene lost 2 bases, with 13 bases spanning the gap. For the CDR3, the DNA is TGCGCCAGCAGCCAAGGGACTTTTGCCTACGAGCAGTACTTC. The encoded protein is CASSQGTFAYEQYF.

V and J are TRBV18 and TRBJ1-1; D ambiguous. Trimming took off 5 bases at V and 3 bases at J, with 10 bases between the two ends. The germline CDR1 and CDR2 sequences are KGHSH and LQKENI. The CDR3 runs to 13 residues. The CDR3 bases are TGTGCCAGCTCATCGGCTCAATACACTGAAGCTTTCTTT. Translation: CASSSAQYTEAFF. Combining the CDR3 with reference TRBV18 and TRBJ1-1 gives the whole variable domain NAGVMQNPRHLVRRRGQEARLRCSPMKGHSHVYWYRQLPEEGLKFMVYLQKENIIDESGMPKERFSAEFPKEGPSILRIQQVVRGDSAAYFCASSSAQYTEAFFGQGTRLTVV.

The chain has TRBV7-7 and TRBJ2-2; possible D gene TRBD2, 6 bases. Germline values: CDR1 SSHAT, CDR2 FNYEAQ (reference sequence). This CDR3 has 23 residues. The CDR3, as DNA: TGTGCTAGTCAGACTAGTCGCGCCGGATTGAACGACAATAATACACCTTTAACCGGGGAGCTGTTTTTT. Amino acid sequence: CASQTSRAGLNDNNTPLTGELFF.

The genes are TRBV6-1 and TRBJ1-1; no firm D call. The CDR3 is made up of 16 amino acids. Germline loops: CDR1 MNHNS, CDR2 SASEGT. V dropped 7 bases and J dropped 4 bases, with 22 bases sitting between them. Here the CDR3 reads CASIAPQVSVRTEAFF. The DNA for the CDR3 is TGTGCCAGCATCGCGCCCCAGGTGTCGGTACGCACTGAAGCTTTCTTT.

This clonotype was found many times. The chain combines TRBV11-2 with TRBJ2-1; D uncertain. The CDR3 is 16 amino acids. The germline V and J ends were trimmed by 3 bases and 5 bases, with 17 bases remaining between them. Germline V gives CDR1 SGHAT, CDR2 FQNNGV. The CDR3 DNA sequence: TGTGCCAGCAGCTTTGTGCGGTCTTCAAAGCACAATGAGCAGTTCTTC. This encodes CASSFVRSSKHNEQFF.

This chain links TRBV5-4 with TRBJ1-6, with TRBD1 matching over 7 bases. V trimming: 4 bases; J trimming: 8 bases; junction bases outside the gene matches: 6. Germline V gene sequence: CDR1 SGHNT, CDR2 YYREEE (reference sequence). CDR3 length: 14 amino acids. The CDR3 loop reads CASSPTGLDSPLHF. In nucleotides, the CDR3 is TGTGCCAGCAGCCCGACAGGGTTGGATTCACCCCTCCACTTT.

This clonotype was counted only a few times. This chain connects TRBV10-3 to TRBJ2-1; perhaps TRBD1 as D (5 bases). V shed 4 bases and J shed 5 bases, with 9 bases lying between them. The length of the CDR3 is 13 residues. Germline CDR1 and CDR2: ENHRY and SYGVKD. The CDR3 DNA sequence: TGTGCCATCAGTGTGACAGAGAACAATGAGCAGTTCTTC. Protein: CAISVTENNEQFF.

CDR3 sequence: CASSGKLGSRRDTQYF. As DNA, the CDR3 is TGCGCCAGCAGCGGCAAACTCGGGTCCCGCAGGGATACGCAGTATTTT. The chain is built from TRBV5-1 and TRBJ2-3, with D uncertain. Trimming removed 4 bases at V and 6 bases at J, with 21 bases between. Per germline, CDR1 SGHRS and CDR2 YFSETQ. The CDR3 spans 16 residues.

This clonotype was detected only a few times. The chain employs TRBV3-1 and TRBJ1-1, with D unclear. The CDR3 extends over 15 amino acids. CDR1 LGHDT and CDR2 YNNKEL come from the germline V gene (reference sequence). V shed 1 base and J shed 1 base, with 10 bases lying between them. The CDR3 is CASSQGWVQNTEAFF. CDR3 DNA: TGTGCCAGCAGCCAAGGCTGGGTACAGAACACTGAAGCTTTCTTT.

Ten or more counts support this clonotype. The rearrangement links TRBV7-9 to TRBJ2-3, with D hard to call. Deletions cut 7 bases from V and 2 bases from J, with 13 bases between. The CDR3 totals 14 residues. CDR1 and CDR2 (germline): SEHNR, FQNEAQ (reference sequence). The CDR3 nucleotides read TGTGCCAGCAAAAAGGACGGCCCCACAGATACGCAGTATTTT. It yields the protein CASKKDGPTDTQYF.

V and J are TRBV12-3 or TRBV12-4 and TRBJ1-6; D call uncertain. V gave up 3 bases and J gave up 6 bases, with 9 bases separating them. The CDR3 has 14 residues. The DNA of the CDR3 is TGTGCCAGCAGTTTCCTGGCGGGTAATTCACCCCTCCACTTT. This gives the protein CASSFLAGNSPLHF.

This chain links TRBV3-1 with TRBJ2-2, with D perhaps matching TRBD2 (5 bases). This CDR3 has 15 residues. V lost 5 bases, J lost 1 base, and 11 bases lay in between. The V gene's germline CDR1 is LGHDT and CDR2 YNNKEL (reference sequence). CDR3 residues: CASSTGLLNTGELFF. CDR3 DNA sequence: TGTGCCAGCAGCACTGGACTCCTGAACACCGGGGAGCTGTTTTTT.

This clonotype was seen only a few times. This chain connects TRBV4-2 to TRBJ1-1; D gene uncertain. Trimming left V 4 bases short and J 6 bases short, with 9 bases between. The germline V gene encodes CDR1 LGHNA and CDR2 YNFKEQ. The length of the CDR3 is 12 residues. CDR3 region: CASSPRRAEAFF. The CDR3 DNA sequence: TGTGCCAGCAGCCCCAGGCGAGCTGAAGCTTTCTTT.

V is TRBV4-3 and J is TRBJ1-1; possibly TRBD1 for D (5 bases). The CDR3 loop spans 15 amino acids. Germline V CDR1 and CDR2: LGHNA, YSLEER. V was pared by 3 bases and J by 3 bases, with 14 bases between. CDR3 residues: CASSHAGRLYTEAFF. The CDR3 DNA is TGCGCCAGCAGCCATGCAGGGCGCCTCTACACTGAAGCTTTCTTT.

This clonotype appeared many times. V gene TRBV4-3 combines with J gene TRBJ2-4, with D perhaps being TRBD1 or TRBD2 (5 bases each). The germline gives CDR1 LGHNA, CDR2 YSLEER. The V gene lost 3 bases and the J gene lost 5 bases, with 14 bases spanning the gap. The CDR3 sequence is 15 residues long. CDR3 DNA: TGCGCCAGCAGCCAGGGGGTGACTAACGAAAACATTCAGTACTTC. Protein product: CASSQGVTNENIQYF.

This clonotype has a handful of counts. The V and J genes are TRBV24-1 and TRBJ2-1; 8 positions match TRBD1. The ends lost 2 bases at V and 4 bases at J; junction bases unmatched: 6. This CDR3 contains 16 residues. Germline lookup yields CDR1 KGHDR and CDR2 SFDVKD. DNA of the CDR3: TGTGCCACCAGTGATTCGCAGGGGGCGTCGTACAATGAGCAGTTCTTC. This translates into CATSDSQGASYNEQFF.